A single sample is the source of the 12 T cell receptor beta chains below, sequenced in a study of blood T cell repertoires in COVID-19. Generated by immunoSEQ multiplex PCR, the TCRdb table keeps only in-frame clones and is missing some. The sample comprises roughly 200,000 clones, about 76% of which are singletons, and roughly 8.8% rests with the top ten. Material: peripheral blood. These TCRs come from a woman aged 45-65 years with active or convalescent COVID-19.

This chain joins TRBV7-8 and TRBJ1-1; 9 nucleotides align to TRBD1. The CDR3 sequence is 15 residues long. Germline CDR1 is SGHVS and CDR2 is FQNEAQ. Trimming took 4 bases from V and 6 from J; bases not matched to a gene: 9. The CDR3 sequence is CASSYSGTGRSEAFF. The CDR3 DNA follows: TGTGCCAGCAGCTACTCCGGGACAGGGCGGTCTGAAGCTTTCTTT.

This clone showed up just a few times. The chain links TRBV10-3 to TRBJ1-4; D gene unclear. V was shortened by 5 bases and J by 5 bases, with 15 bases between the two germline ends. This CDR3 region has 15 residues. The germline gives CDR1 ENHRY, CDR2 SYGVKD. The CDR3 is CAISKSGPLNEKLFF. CDR3 in DNA: TGTGCCATCAGTAAATCAGGCCCCCTCAATGAAAAACTGTTTTTT.

This chain connects TRBV10-3 to TRBJ1-2; D possibly corresponds to TRBD1 (6 bases). CDR1 is ENHRY, CDR2 SYGVKD, per germline. This CDR3 spans 13 amino acids. V lost 7 bases to trimming and J lost 2 bases, with 11 bases between them. The CDR3 DNA sequence: TGTGCCATCAACCCGACAGGCAACTATGGCTACACCTTC. It encodes CAINPTGNYGYTF.

This chain joins TRBV7-2 and TRBJ2-3, with 8 nucleotides matching TRBD2. This CDR3 has 15 residues. V was clipped by 5 bases and J by 0 bases; unmatched bases: 4. Germline CDR1 SGHTA, CDR2 FQGNSA. The CDR3: CASSRGGRSTDTQYF. DNA of the CDR3: TGTGCCAGCAGCCGGGGGGGGAGGAGCACAGATACGCAGTATTTT.

The rearrangement joins TRBV6-2 or TRBV6-3 to TRBJ2-1, with D possibly being TRBD2 (6 bases). Between the trimmed V and J ends, which lost 2 bases and 9 bases, there was a span of 29 bases. Germline CDR1 is MNHEY and CDR2 is SVGEGT. CDR3 size: 19 residues. CDR3 sequence (DNA): TGTGCCAGCAGTTACGACGTTCTTAAGGTCAGCCCCCGGGGGAGTGAGCAGTTCTTC. Encoded protein: CASSYDVLKVSPRGSEQFF.

This clone was detected only a few times. This chain uses TRBV6-1 with TRBJ1-2, with unresolved D. The CDR3 consists of 13 residues. Trimming removed 2 bases from V and 4 bases from J, with 8 bases in between. Germline V gene data show CDR1 as MNHNS and CDR2 as SASEGT. The CDR3 region is CASSERHGYGYTF. Here the CDR3 DNA reads TGTGCCAGCAGTGAAAGACATGGCTATGGCTACACCTTC.

This chain connects TRBV25-1 to TRBJ1-1, with 9 bases matching TRBD1. The germline V gene encodes CDR1 MGHDK and CDR2 SYGVNS. V was pared by 2 bases and J by 6 bases, with 10 bases of the junction left unmatched. The length of the CDR3 is 16 residues. The CDR3 sequence: CASSEGGWDRVSEAFF. CDR3 nucleotide sequence: TGTGCCAGCAGTGAAGGGGGATGGGACAGGGTTTCTGAAGCTTTCTTT. The full variable domain, with the rest looked up from reference TRBV25-1 and TRBJ1-1, is EADIYQTPRYLVIGTGKKITLECSQTMGHDKMYWYQQDPGMELHLIHYSYGVNSTEKGDLSSESTVSRIRTEHFPLTLESARPSHTSQYLCASSEGGWDRVSEAFFGQGTRLTVV.

This clone was counted a few times. The rearrangement joins TRBV28 to TRBJ1-5, with D hard to call. Trimming took 3 bases from V and 6 from J, leaving 12 bases between them. The germline V gene encodes CDR1 MDHEN and CDR2 SYDVKM. The CDR3 covers 14 residues. Here the CDR3 reads CASSFLGESQPQHF. The CDR3 DNA follows: TGTGCCAGCAGTTTCCTCGGGGAAAGTCAGCCCCAGCATTTT.

V gene TRBV6-2 or TRBV6-3 combines with J gene TRBJ1-1; D remains ambiguous. With 6 bases removed from V and 1 base from J, the gap between germline ends came to 15 bases. The V gene's germline CDR1 is MNHEY and CDR2 SVGEGT. The CDR3 extends over 15 amino acids. DNA for the CDR3: TGTGCCAGCAGCGACTCAAAAGGGAGGAACACTGAAGCTTTCTTT. Protein product: CASSDSKGRNTEAFF.

The chain is built from TRBV10-2 and TRBJ2-3, with 9 bases fitting TRBD2. The length of the CDR3 is 16 residues. J gave up 5 bases and V 3 bases, and 9 bases lay outside the gene matches. The V gene's germline CDR1 is WSHSY and CDR2 SAAADI. The CDR3 here is CASSEGIAGVGDTQYF. In nucleotides, the CDR3 is TGCGCCAGCAGTGAAGGAATAGCGGGGGTCGGAGATACGCAGTATTTT.

CDR3 in DNA: TGTGCCAGCTCACCTATAGCGGACTGGGCCAAAAACATTCAGTACTTC. It yields the protein CASSPIADWAKNIQYF. The chain has TRBV18 and TRBJ2-4, with D possibly being TRBD2 (6 bases). Germline-derived CDR1 and CDR2 are KGHSH and LQKENI. Between the trimmed V and J ends, which lost 3 bases and 1 base, there was a span of 13 bases. This CDR3 comprises 16 residues.

The DNA for the CDR3 is TGTGCCAGCAGCCGCAGAGGGCGGGAGGATGAGCAGTTCTTC. Translation gives CASSRRGREDEQFF. The chain has TRBV7-8 and TRBJ2-1; 8 positions match TRBD2. The CDR3 contains 14 residues. V was clipped by 5 bases and J by 8 bases; unmatched bases: 8. Germline loops: CDR1 SGHVS, CDR2 FQNEAQ.